The 32 T cell receptor beta chains presented below share a single source sample, sequenced in a study of blood T cells in healthy people across ages. A second PCR of 7 to 11 cycles used a sample-barcoded 5' primer and a J-beta primer mix. TCRdb passed the 5' RACE reads through MiXCR, listing each CDR3 protein once. The profile shows some 760,000 distinct CDR3 sequences, roughly 25% of them singletons. The sample also formed part of further work on T cells of mothers and their children.

Sequencing input: blood. All receptors derive from a boy younger than 18 in good health.

This clonotype turned up a few times. This rearrangement joins TRBV4-2 to TRBJ2-1; D ambiguous. The ends were cut back, 7 bases at V and 4 bases at J, with 14 bases in the middle. CDR3 length: 14 amino acids. Germline V CDR1 and CDR2: LGHNA, YNFKEQ. The CDR3 sequence is CASTDGEEYNEQFF. CDR3 DNA: TGTGCCAGCACCGACGGCGAAGAGTACAATGAGCAGTTCTTC.

J is TRBJ2-2 and V is TRBV12-3 or TRBV12-4; 12 positions agree with TRBD2. Trimming cost V 8 bases and J 0 bases; bases outside gene matches: 10. The CDR3 runs to 18 residues. The CDR3 DNA reads TGTGCCAGCCGCCCGACTAGCGGGGGCTCCGCGAACACCGGGGAGCTGTTTTTT. Its protein product is CASRPTSGGSANTGELFF.

V usage is TRBV6-5 and J usage is TRBJ2-4, with D tentatively TRBD1 or TRBD2 (7 bases each). CDR1 is MNHEY, CDR2 SVGAGI, per germline. V dropped 2 bases and J dropped 3 bases, with 11 bases sitting between them. The CDR3 is 15 residues long. The DNA for the CDR3 is TGTGCCAGCAGTTACCAGGGGGGGGGCAAAAACATTCAGTACTTC. As protein: CASSYQGGGKNIQYF.

This clonotype was seen a few times. V usage is TRBV27 and J usage is TRBJ1-2, with 7 bases aligning to TRBD1. After removal of 5 bases from V and 6 bases from J, the junction contained 9 bases not matched to a gene. CDR3 size: 14 residues. From germline, CDR1 is MNHEY and CDR2 SMNVEV (reference sequence). The CDR3 protein is CASSRTGGIDGYTF. CDR3 DNA sequence: TGTGCCAGCAGTCGGACAGGAGGGATTGATGGCTACACCTTC.

V and J are TRBV5-1 and TRBJ2-3; possibly TRBD1 or TRBD2 for D (5 bases each). V was shortened by 4 bases and J by 2 bases, with 11 bases between the two germline ends. Germline V gives CDR1 SGHRS, CDR2 YFSETQ. The CDR3 sequence is 14 residues long. The CDR3 loop is CASSPGTVTDTQYF. The CDR3 nucleotides read TGCGCCAGCAGCCCCGGGACCGTCACAGATACGCAGTATTTT.

V is TRBV7-9 and J is TRBJ1-1; maybe TRBD1 (5 bases). The V and J ends lost 8 bases and 6 bases respectively, with 7 bases between them. The CDR3 is made up of 10 amino acids. The germline V gene encodes CDR1 SEHNR and CDR2 FQNEAQ (reference sequence). This CDR3 is CASQGSEAFF. In nucleotides, the CDR3 is TGTGCCAGCCAGGGATCTGAAGCTTTCTTT.

V and J are TRBV27 and TRBJ1-1, with D perhaps matching TRBD1 (6 bases). Germline V gene sequence: CDR1 MNHEY, CDR2 SMNVEV (reference sequence). The V end was cut by 3 bases, the J end by 8 bases, with 19 bases between. The CDR3 length is 15 residues. Here the CDR3 reads CASSFGGGHLAEAFF. For the CDR3, the DNA is TGTGCCAGCAGTTTCGGGGGCGGCCACCTAGCGGAAGCTTTCTTT.

The V gene is TRBV12-3 or TRBV12-4, the J gene TRBJ2-1; 10 bases are a match to TRBD2. The CDR3 length is 15 residues. Germline trimming cut 3 bases from V and 7 bases from J; bases unmatched to any gene: 6. CDR3 nucleotide sequence: TGTGCCAGCAGTTTGTCTAGCGGGAGATTAAATGAGCAGTTCTTC. It codes for CASSLSSGRLNEQFF.

This clonotype has just a few counts. V is TRBV28 and J is TRBJ2-7; D gene uncertain. Trimming cost V 3 bases and J 6 bases, with 12 bases left between them. The germline V gene has CDR1 MDHEN and CDR2 SYDVKM. This CDR3 is built from 13 residues. This chain's CDR3 is CASSFSGIGEQYF. CDR3 sequence (DNA): TGTGCCAGCAGTTTTTCCGGTATTGGCGAGCAGTACTTC.

A single count supports this clonotype. The J gene is TRBJ1-6, the V gene TRBV7-2; 9 positions agree with TRBD1. The length of the CDR3 is 18 residues. The germline V gene encodes CDR1 SGHTA and CDR2 FQGNSA. V shed 2 bases and J 5 bases; nucleotides not matched to a gene: 10. Here the CDR3 reads CASSLTGGLGGHNSPLHF. The DNA of the CDR3 is TGTGCCAGCAGCTTAACAGGGGGCTTAGGGGGTCATAATTCACCCCTCCACTTT.

This clonotype was seen more than once but under ten times. The chain uses TRBV27 and TRBJ2-7, with D maybe TRBD2 (5 bases). The germline gives CDR1 MNHEY, CDR2 SMNVEV (reference sequence). There are 16 residues in the CDR3. V lost 5 bases and J 0 bases, leaving 17 bases between the germline ends. In DNA, the CDR3 is TGTGCCAGCAGTCTTGGGAGCGGACCCGGCTCCTACGAGCAGTACTTC. Translating it yields CASSLGSGPGSYEQYF.

The rearrangement uses TRBV3-1 and TRBJ2-3; 8 nucleotides line up with TRBD2. This CDR3 contains 18 residues. V dropped 4 bases and J dropped 6; count of bases not matched to a gene: 18. CDR1 is LGHDT, CDR2 YNNKEL, per germline (reference sequence). The CDR3 DNA sequence: TGTGCCAGCAGCCCAACCCTAGGGGGAGCGGGGGCACAGGATACGCAGTATTTT. Translating it yields CASSPTLGGAGAQDTQYF.

This CDR3 is CASSVFPGELFF. The CDR3 DNA follows: TGTGCCAGCAGCGTCTTCCCCGGGGAGCTGTTTTTT. This chain connects TRBV9 to TRBJ2-2; D not resolved. Germline CDR1 and CDR2: SGDLS and YYNGEE. Trimming left V 2 bases short and J 6 bases short, with 5 bases between. This CDR3 is built from 12 residues.

The J gene is TRBJ2-2, the V gene TRBV29-1; tentative D call: TRBD1 (6 bases). V lost 5 bases and J 4 bases, leaving 14 bases between the germline ends. Germline V gene lookup returns CDR1 SQVTM and CDR2 ANQGSEA. The CDR3 contains 14 residues. The CDR3 sequence is CSVTVGAPTGELFF. DNA for the CDR3: TGCAGCGTTACGGTGGGGGCGCCCACCGGGGAGCTGTTTTTT.

The V and J genes are TRBV9 and TRBJ2-5, with TRBD2 identical over 8 bases. The assigned J gene may be wrong: the sequence end matches TRBJ2-1 better. This CDR3 comprises 12 residues. The germline V gene encodes CDR1 SGDLS and CDR2 YYNGEE. The CDR3 bases are TGTGCCAGCAGCCCAATAGCGGGGGAGCAGTTCTTC. Encoded protein: CASSPIAGEQFF.

In this sample, this clonotype turned up a few times. The germline gene is not matched at one end of the junction; a read error may be the cause. The CDR3 DNA sequence: TGCGCCAGCAGCCAAGTGGCAGGAGGGAAGGAAAACGTTCAGTACTTC. It codes for CASSQVAGGKENVQYF. The chain joins TRBV4-1 to TRBJ2-4; D may be TRBD2 (6 bases). The V gene's germline CDR1 is MGHRA and CDR2 YSYEKL. This CDR3 contains 16 residues.

The CDR3 DNA reads as TGTGCCAGCAGCTCGGGAGAATGGTACAATGAGCAGTTCTTC. It translates to CASSSGEWYNEQFF. The rearrangement links TRBV13 to TRBJ2-1; possibly TRBD2 for D (6 bases). Germline V CDR1 and CDR2: PRHDT, FYEKMQ (reference sequence). Trimming cost V 4 bases and J 4 bases, with 11 bases left between them. CDR3 size: 14 residues.

The chain links TRBV29-1 to TRBJ2-5, with 12 bases lining up with TRBD1. Looked up from germline, CDR1 is SQVTM and CDR2 is ANQGSEA. The V gene end was trimmed by 7 bases and the J gene end by 5 bases; junction bases not matched to a gene: 8. The CDR3 sequence is 14 residues long. CDR3 coding DNA: TGCAGCGCCCTTGGGACAGGGGGCCGGGAGACCCAGTACTTC. Its translation: CSALGTGGRETQYF.

There are a few counts of this clonotype. One end of the junction varies from germline; a read error may be responsible. The J gene is TRBJ2-5, the V gene TRBV12-3 or TRBV12-4; perhaps TRBD2 as D (5 bases). The CDR3 is 13 amino acids. The CDR3 spells CASGWAGLPTLYF. In DNA form, the CDR3 reads TGTGCCAGCGGCTGGGCAGGACTCCCCACCCTGTACTTC.

This rearrangement joins TRBV4-3 to TRBJ2-7; D perhaps matches TRBD1 (7 bases). Germline CDR1 reads LGHNA; CDR2 reads YSLEER. This CDR3 region has 16 residues. The V end was cut by 0 bases, the J end by 3 bases, with 15 bases between. CDR3 coding DNA: TGCGCCAGCAGCCAAGATATTGGCAGGGGGGACTACGAGCAGTACTTC. Translated: CASSQDIGRGDYEQYF.

V usage is TRBV7-9 and J usage is TRBJ1-2; 8 bases are a match to TRBD1. The CDR3 sequence is 16 residues long. Germline CDR1 SEHNR, CDR2 FQNEAQ (reference sequence). V lost 1 base, J lost 8 bases, and 12 bases stayed unmatched. Written as DNA, the CDR3 is TGTGCCAGCAGCTTAGTAGGACAGGGTAAAGGTGTAGGCTACACCTTC. It specifies CASSLVGQGKGVGYTF.

On this clonotype: Given a much more abundant clone one base away, this may be a read error. The chain links TRBV7-9 to TRBJ2-5; TRBD2 might be the D (5 bases). This CDR3 spans 13 amino acids. Trimming removed 6 bases at V and 0 bases at J, with 8 bases between. Germline loops: CDR1 SEHNR, CDR2 FQNEAQ (reference sequence). CDR3 loop: CASRPDYQETQYF. The CDR3 nucleotides read TGTGCCAGCAGGCCGGACTACCAAGAGACCCAGTACTTC.

DNA of the CDR3: TGTGCCAGCAGTTTATGGACGGGACAGGGCATACAAGAGACCCAGTACTTC. It specifies CASSLWTGQGIQETQYF. The V and J genes are TRBV28 and TRBJ2-5; 9 bases are shared with TRBD1. The CDR3 totals 17 residues. The germline V gene encodes CDR1 MDHEN and CDR2 SYDVKM. The V and J ends lost 0 bases and 2 bases, in that order; junction bases with no gene match: 7.

The sample holds a few counts of this clonotype. This chain joins TRBV12-3 or TRBV12-4 and TRBJ1-1; D uncertain. The CDR3 covers 14 residues. V dropped 5 bases and J dropped 10 bases, with 20 bases sitting between them. In nucleotides, the CDR3 is TGTGCCAGCAGTCCCACCGGTGAACCGGGCGGAGCTTTCTTT. It translates to CASSPTGEPGGAFF.

In its sample, this clonotype was seen once. This chain joins TRBV20-1 and TRBJ2-1; 11 bases line up with TRBD2. The germline CDR1 and CDR2 sequences are DFQATT and SNEGSKA (reference sequence). The junction had 6 bases not matched to a gene; V was cut back by 0 bases and J by 8 bases. The CDR3 is 15 amino acids. CDR3 sequence reads: CSARDPVAGGYEQFF. In nucleotides, the CDR3 is TGCAGTGCTAGAGATCCGGTAGCGGGAGGGTATGAGCAGTTCTTC.

CDR3 sequence: CASSSGTGAEKLFF. CDR3 bases: TGTGCCAGCAGTTCCGGGACAGGGGCGGAAAAACTGTTTTTT. The chain uses TRBV6-1 and TRBJ1-4; 10 nucleotides align to TRBD1. Germline V gene sequence: CDR1 MNHNS, CDR2 SASEGT. CDR3 size: 14 residues. The trim removed 5 bases at V and 8 bases at J, leaving 5 bases unmatched.

This clonotype was seen a few times. It is likely a read error, because the conserved phenylalanine at the end of the CDR3 is missing. The DNA is omitted, as the CDR3 cannot be located on it reliably, and the CDR3 follows TCRdb's listing. J is TRBJ1-4 and V is TRBV3-1; whether TRBD1, the table's D call, matches the DNA was not checked. Germline V gene sequence: CDR1 LGHDT, CDR2 YNNKEL (reference sequence). The CDR3 contains 11 residues when both ends are counted. CDR3 amino acids: CASRRAGASSI.

The V and J genes are TRBV7-8 and TRBJ2-7, with 7 bases fitting TRBD2. The V and J ends lost 6 bases and 2 bases, in that order; junction bases with no gene match: 16. The CDR3 totals 17 residues. The germline CDR1 and CDR2 sequences are SGHVS and FQNEAQ. DNA for the CDR3: TGTGCCAGCAGGGTAATGGAGGGGCTCAGCGGGGCCTACGAGCAGTACTTC. Translation: CASRVMEGLSGAYEQYF.

On this clonotype itself: The junction differs from germline at one of its ends, possibly a read error. The chain recombines TRBV11-2 with TRBJ2-1, with 12 bases identical to TRBD2. CDR1 and CDR2 from the germline V gene are SGHAT and FQNNGV. This CDR3 spans 17 amino acids. CDR3 nucleotide sequence: TGCGCCAGCAGCTCTAGCGGGGGGGTTAGCTCCTACAATGAGCAGTTCTTC. The encoded protein is CASSSSGGVSSYNEQFF. Combining the CDR3 with reference TRBV11-2 and TRBJ2-1 gives the whole variable domain EAGVAQSPRYKIIEKRQSVAFWCNPISGHATLYWYQQILGQGPKLLIQFQNNGVVDDSQLPKDRFSAERLKGVDSTLKIQPAKLEDSAVYLCASSSSGGVSSYNEQFFGPGTRLTVL.

V and J are TRBV27 and TRBJ2-7; 8 nucleotides align to TRBD1. The CDR3 spans 14 residues. The germline gives CDR1 MNHEY, CDR2 SMNVEV (reference sequence). The V segment lost 5 bases and the J segment 4 bases; nucleotides outside the gene matches: 7. DNA for the CDR3: TGTGCCAGCAGTCCACTCGGGACAGGATACGAGCAGTACTTC. Amino acids: CASSPLGTGYEQYF.

This chain links TRBV13 with TRBJ2-7; D is perhaps TRBD1 or TRBD2 (5 bases each). V lost 3 bases, J lost 5 bases, and 8 bases lay in between. The germline V gene encodes CDR1 PRHDT and CDR2 FYEKMQ (reference sequence). This CDR3 has 12 residues. The CDR3 loop is CASSFGTHEQYF. CDR3 in DNA: TGTGCCAGCAGCTTCGGGACCCACGAGCAGTACTTC.

This clonotype has more than one count but fewer than ten. The CDR3 nucleotides are TGTGCCAGCAGGGCATACCAGCGCGCCTACGAGCAGTACTTC. Its protein product is CASRAYQRAYEQYF. The rearrangement joins TRBV28 to TRBJ2-5; D remains unclear. The DNA end is a closer match to TRBJ2-7, so the J assignment may be wrong. The germline V gene has CDR1 MDHEN and CDR2 SYDVKM. This CDR3 spans 14 amino acids.